The 16 T cell receptor beta chains below come from one sample, sequenced in a study of T cell repertoires in cytomegalovirus infection. Antigens for these TCRs are unknown. Via MiXCR, TCRdb re-called the reads, giving one row per CDR3 protein. This sample has tens of thousands of distinct CDR3 sequences, with 20% to 25% found just once. Material: CD8+ T cells from cultured PBMCs, obtained from culture after CMV antigen stimulation. The receptors originated from a human donor in good health (CMV status not recorded). Some clones in this sample may be carry-over from other donors' samples.

V and J are TRBV9 and TRBJ2-2; 10 nucleotides line up with TRBD1. The trim removed 0 bases at V and 9 bases at J, leaving 20 bases unmatched. Germline CDR1 and CDR2: SGDLS and YYNGEE. This CDR3 is 20 amino acids long. CDR3 sequence (DNA): TGTGCCAGCAGCGTAGCAGGCAGAGAGAGGGACAGGGGATCGGGACGGGAGCTGTTTTTT. This sequence encodes CASSVAGRERDRGSGRELFF.

The rearrangement joins TRBV7-8 to TRBJ2-1, with a possible D match to TRBD1 (5 bases). In germline, CDR1 is SGHVS, CDR2 FQNEAQ. The germline V and J ends were trimmed by 0 bases and 7 bases, with 34 bases remaining between them. The CDR3 extends over 22 amino acids. The CDR3 DNA follows: TGTGCCAGCAGCTTAGCGCGAAGTAAGGGGCATTCCCTTCCCGACTGGATGAATGAGCAGTTCTTC. Translated: CASSLARSKGHSLPDWMNEQFF.

This clonotype was detected a few times. This may come from a read error, since a much larger clone is one base off. V is TRBV7-4 and J is TRBJ1-4, with D unclear. The CDR3 length is 14 residues. Germline loops: CDR1 SGHVT, CDR2 SQSDAQ. Trimming removed 3 bases from V and 6 bases from J, with 11 bases in between. CDR3 amino acids: CASSFAEVHEKLFF. DNA of the CDR3: TGTGCCAGCAGCTTTGCGGAGGTTCATGAAAAACTGTTTTTT.

V is TRBV6-2 or TRBV6-3 and J is TRBJ2-1, with TRBD2 identical over 10 bases. V dropped 0 bases and J dropped 9; count of bases not matched to a gene: 5. The CDR3 contains 15 residues. Germline V CDR1 and CDR2: MNHEY, SVGEGT. Here the CDR3 DNA reads TGTGCCAGCAGTTACTCCGGGACTAGCGCCCCTGAGCAGTTCTTC. Its protein product is CASSYSGTSAPEQFF.

The CDR3 DNA sequence: TGTGCCAGCAGTTTAAACCCTACGGGGTTAGGGCCCCAGCATTTT. It codes for CASSLNPTGLGPQHF. The chain uses TRBV27 and TRBJ1-5; D not resolved. The CDR3 contains 15 residues. V dropped 2 bases and J dropped 9 bases, with 17 bases sitting between them. CDR1 MNHEY and CDR2 SMNVEV come from the germline V gene (reference sequence).

Only a few counts were recorded for this clonotype. This chain links TRBV7-2 with TRBJ1-1; D remains unclear. V lost 0 bases and J lost 4, with 12 bases in between. This CDR3 is built from 15 residues. Germline V gives CDR1 SGHTA, CDR2 FQGNSA. This chain's CDR3 is CASSLAAPAGTEAFF. The DNA for the CDR3 is TGTGCCAGCAGCTTAGCTGCACCCGCCGGCACTGAAGCTTTCTTT.

The genes are TRBV19 and TRBJ1-5; maybe TRBD1 (5 bases). CDR1 is LNHDA and CDR2 is SQIVND in the germline V gene (reference sequence). CDR3 length: 15 residues. With 2 bases removed from V and 4 bases from J, the gap between germline ends came to 12 bases. The CDR3 region is CASSIRSGFNQPQHF. The CDR3 nucleotides read TGTGCCAGTAGTATACGGTCAGGGTTTAATCAGCCCCAGCATTTT.

The chain uses TRBV7-9 and TRBJ1-4, with a weak D call TRBD1 (5 bases). CDR3 length equals 14 residues. CDR1 and CDR2 (germline): SEHNR, FQNEAQ (reference sequence). Trimming took 5 bases from V and 7 from J, leaving 14 bases between them. CDR3 residues: CASSAQGDGEKLFF. In DNA form, the CDR3 reads TGTGCCAGCAGCGCTCAGGGTGACGGTGAAAAACTGTTTTTT. Full variable domain (outside the CDR3, taken from reference TRBV7-9 and TRBJ1-4): DTGVSQNPRHKITKRGQNVTFRCDPISEHNRLYWYRQTLGQGPEFLTYFQNEAQLEKSRLLSDRFSAERPKGSFSTLEIQRTEQGDSAMYLCASSAQGDGEKLFFGSGTQLSVL.

The rearrangement uses TRBV7-9 and TRBJ2-1; TRBD1 is a possible D gene (6 bases). The V end was cut by 3 bases, the J end by 6 bases, with 18 bases between. The CDR3 runs 16 residues. Germline CDR1 and CDR2: SEHNR and FQNEAQ (reference sequence). CDR3: CASSLPLRGGSNEQFF. The CDR3 DNA is TGTGCCAGCAGCTTGCCGCTCAGGGGTGGCTCCAATGAGCAGTTCTTC.

This chain joins TRBV7-8 and TRBJ1-1; D is unclear. The V gene's germline CDR1 is SGHVS and CDR2 FQNEAQ. V was shortened by 0 bases and J by 0 bases, with 5 bases between the two germline ends. The CDR3 has 14 residues. CDR3 residues: CASSLARMNTEAFF. The CDR3, as DNA: TGTGCCAGCAGCTTAGCCAGGATGAACACTGAAGCTTTCTTT.

This chain joins TRBV7-2 and TRBJ2-1, with D hard to call. Per the germline V gene, CDR1 is SGHTA and CDR2 is FQGNSA. The CDR3 consists of 14 residues. The V end lost 2 bases, the J end lost 10 bases, and 15 bases lay between the germline ends. CDR3 nucleotides: TGTGCCAGCAGCTTATCTCTCTCGGGTCGAGAGCAGTTCTTC. Amino acid sequence: CASSLSLSGREQFF.

This clonotype was observed a few times. The chain couples TRBV20-1 to TRBJ2-5; D is undetermined. V was pared by 0 bases and J by 5 bases, with 19 bases between. Germline loops: CDR1 DFQATT, CDR2 SNEGSKA (reference sequence). The CDR3 is 16 amino acids. CDR3 sequence reads: CSARDYPRGMEETQYF. DNA for the CDR3: TGCAGTGCTAGAGATTACCCCCGTGGGATGGAGGAGACCCAGTACTTC.

This clonotype was recorded a few times. The V and J genes are TRBV5-4 and TRBJ2-1; TRBD2 matches at 12 bases. The V and J ends lost 4 bases and 0 bases, in that order; junction bases with no gene match: 8. The CDR3 extends over 18 amino acids. Per the germline V gene, CDR1 is SGHNT and CDR2 is YYREEE (reference sequence). DNA of the CDR3: TGTGCCAGCAGCGGCGGACTAGCGGGGTTAAGCTCCTACAATGAGCAGTTCTTC. As protein: CASSGGLAGLSSYNEQFF.

This clonotype was counted once. The chain carries TRBV3-1 and TRBJ1-1; D remains ambiguous. This CDR3 region has 14 residues. The V and J ends lost 2 bases and 0 bases respectively, with 7 bases between them. Germline CDR1 reads LGHDT; CDR2 reads YNNKEL (reference sequence). CDR3 nucleotides: TGTGCCAGCAGCCAAACCCGGATGAACACTGAAGCTTTCTTT. This translates into CASSQTRMNTEAFF.

The sample holds a few counts of this clonotype. The rearrangement uses TRBV7-2 and TRBJ2-3; D is unresolved. The CDR3 has 13 residues. Per germline, CDR1 SGHTA and CDR2 FQGNSA. The CDR3 DNA is TGTGCGAGCGCCAGGCGTGACACAGATACGCAGTATTTT. Encoded protein: CASARRDTDTQYF.

The genes are TRBV27 and TRBJ2-5; 9 positions match TRBD1. CDR3 length: 15 amino acids. Losses at the gene ends were 5 bases for V and 4 bases for J; bases not matched to a gene: 8. In germline, CDR1 is MNHEY, CDR2 SMNVEV (reference sequence). The chain's CDR3 is CASSVRDRAAETQYF. CDR3 DNA sequence: TGTGCCAGCAGTGTCCGGGACAGGGCAGCAGAGACCCAGTACTTC.